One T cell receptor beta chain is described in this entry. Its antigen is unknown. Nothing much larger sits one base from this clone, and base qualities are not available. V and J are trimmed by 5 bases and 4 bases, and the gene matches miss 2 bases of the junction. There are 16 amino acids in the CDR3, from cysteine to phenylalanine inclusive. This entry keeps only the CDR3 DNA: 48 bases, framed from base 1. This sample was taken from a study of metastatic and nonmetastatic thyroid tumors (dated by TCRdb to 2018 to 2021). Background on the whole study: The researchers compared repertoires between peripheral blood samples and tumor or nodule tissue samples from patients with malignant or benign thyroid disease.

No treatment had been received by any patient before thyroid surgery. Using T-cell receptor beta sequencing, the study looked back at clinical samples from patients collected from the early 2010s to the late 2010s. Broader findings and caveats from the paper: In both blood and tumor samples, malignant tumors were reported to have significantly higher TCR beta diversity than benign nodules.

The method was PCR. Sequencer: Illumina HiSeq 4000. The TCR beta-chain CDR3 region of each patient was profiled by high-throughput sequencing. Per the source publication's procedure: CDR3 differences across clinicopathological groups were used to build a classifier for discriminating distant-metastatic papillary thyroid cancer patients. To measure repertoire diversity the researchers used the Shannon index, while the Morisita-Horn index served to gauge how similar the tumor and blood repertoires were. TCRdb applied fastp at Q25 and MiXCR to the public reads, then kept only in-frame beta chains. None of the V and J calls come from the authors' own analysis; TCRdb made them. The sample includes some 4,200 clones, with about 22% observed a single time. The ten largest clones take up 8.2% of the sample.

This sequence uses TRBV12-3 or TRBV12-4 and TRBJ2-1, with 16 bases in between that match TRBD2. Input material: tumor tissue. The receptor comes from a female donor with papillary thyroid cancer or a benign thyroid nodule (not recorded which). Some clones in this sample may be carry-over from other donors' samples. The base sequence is TGTGCCAGCAGTGTGGGACTAGCGGGAGGGTACAATGAGCAGTTCTTC. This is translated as CASSVGLAGGYNEQFF.